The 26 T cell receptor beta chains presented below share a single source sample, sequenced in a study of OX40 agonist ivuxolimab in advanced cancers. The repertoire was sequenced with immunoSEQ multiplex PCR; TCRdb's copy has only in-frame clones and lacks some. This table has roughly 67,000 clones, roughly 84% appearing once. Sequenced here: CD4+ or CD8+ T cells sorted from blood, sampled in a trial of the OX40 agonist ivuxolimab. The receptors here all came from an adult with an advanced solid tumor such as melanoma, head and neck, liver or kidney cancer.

The CDR3 DNA sequence: TGTGCCAGCAGCCCCGGACGCGGAAGGGAGCAGTACTTC. Translated: CASSPGRGREQYF. The genes are TRBV7-2 and TRBJ2-7; D not certain. V dropped 5 bases and J dropped 7 bases, with 15 bases sitting between them. CDR1 and CDR2 (germline): SGHTA, FQGNSA. This CDR3 comprises 13 residues.

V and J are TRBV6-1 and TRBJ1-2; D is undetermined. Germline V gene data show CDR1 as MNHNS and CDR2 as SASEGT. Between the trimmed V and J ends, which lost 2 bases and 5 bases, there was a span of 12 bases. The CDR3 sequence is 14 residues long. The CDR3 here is CASSERGATYGYTF. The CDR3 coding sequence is TGTGCCAGCAGTGAACGGGGAGCTACGTATGGCTACACCTTC.

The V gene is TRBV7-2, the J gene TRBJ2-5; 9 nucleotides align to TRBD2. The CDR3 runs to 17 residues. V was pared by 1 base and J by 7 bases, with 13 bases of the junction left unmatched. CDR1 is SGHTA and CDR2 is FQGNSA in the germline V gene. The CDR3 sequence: CASSLGSASGTAGTQYF. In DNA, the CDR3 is TGTGCCAGCAGCTTAGGTTCGGCTAGCGGGACGGCGGGGACCCAGTACTTC. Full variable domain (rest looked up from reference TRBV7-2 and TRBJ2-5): GAGVSQSPSNKVTEKGKDVELRCDPISGHTALYWYRQSLGQGLEFLIYFQGNSAPDKSGLPSDRFSAERTGGSVSTLTIQRTQQEDSAVYLCASSLGSASGTAGTQYFGPGTRLLVL.

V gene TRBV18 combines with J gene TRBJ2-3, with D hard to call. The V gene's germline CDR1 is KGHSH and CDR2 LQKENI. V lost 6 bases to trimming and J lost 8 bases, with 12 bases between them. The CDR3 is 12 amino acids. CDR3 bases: TGTGCCAGCTCTCGACCCCAATCTACGCAGTATTTT. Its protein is CASSRPQSTQYF.

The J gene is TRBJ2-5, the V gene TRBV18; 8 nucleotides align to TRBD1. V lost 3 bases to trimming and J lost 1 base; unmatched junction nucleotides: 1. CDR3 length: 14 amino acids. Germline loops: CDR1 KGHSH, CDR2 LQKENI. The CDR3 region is CASSPDRAQETQYF. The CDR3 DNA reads TGTGCCAGCTCACCGGACAGGGCCCAAGAGACCCAGTACTTC. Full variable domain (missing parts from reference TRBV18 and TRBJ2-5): NAGVMQNPRHLVRRRGQEARLRCSPMKGHSHVYWYRQLPEEGLKFMVYLQKENIIDESGMPKERFSAEFPKEGPSILRIQQVVRGDSAAYFCASSPDRAQETQYFGPGTRLLVL.

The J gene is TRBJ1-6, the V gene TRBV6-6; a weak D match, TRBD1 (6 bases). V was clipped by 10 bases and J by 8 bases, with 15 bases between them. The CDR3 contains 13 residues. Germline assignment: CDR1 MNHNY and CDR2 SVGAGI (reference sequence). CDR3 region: CANARGEDSPLHF. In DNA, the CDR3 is TGTGCCAATGCGAGGGGGGAAGATTCACCCCTCCACTTT.

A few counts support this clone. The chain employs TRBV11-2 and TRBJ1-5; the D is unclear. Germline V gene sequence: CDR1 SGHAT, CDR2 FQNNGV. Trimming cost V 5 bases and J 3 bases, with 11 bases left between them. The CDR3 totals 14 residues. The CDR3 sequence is CASSKVGINQPQHF. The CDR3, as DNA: TGTGCCAGCAGCAAGGTGGGGATCAATCAGCCCCAGCATTTT. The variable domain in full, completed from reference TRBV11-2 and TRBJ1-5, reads EAGVAQSPRYKIIEKRQSVAFWCNPISGHATLYWYQQILGQGPKLLIQFQNNGVVDDSQLPKDRFSAERLKGVDSTLKIQPAKLEDSAVYLCASSKVGINQPQHFGDGTRLSIL.

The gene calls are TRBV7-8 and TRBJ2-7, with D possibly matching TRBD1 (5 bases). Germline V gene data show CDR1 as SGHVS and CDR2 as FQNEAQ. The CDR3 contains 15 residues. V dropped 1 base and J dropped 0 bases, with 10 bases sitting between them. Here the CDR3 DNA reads TGTGCCAGCAGCTTAGTGTTCGACAGCTCCTACGAGCAGTACTTC. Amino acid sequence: CASSLVFDSSYEQYF.

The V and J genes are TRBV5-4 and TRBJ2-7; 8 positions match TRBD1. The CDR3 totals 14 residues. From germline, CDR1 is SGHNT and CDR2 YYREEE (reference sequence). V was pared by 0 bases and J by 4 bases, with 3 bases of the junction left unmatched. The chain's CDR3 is CASSLGDRTYEQYF. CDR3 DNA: TGTGCCAGCAGCTTGGGGGACAGGACTTACGAGCAGTACTTC. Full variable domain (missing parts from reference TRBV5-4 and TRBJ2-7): ETGVTQSPTHLIKTRGQQVTLRCSSQSGHNTVSWYQQALGQGPQFIFQYYREEENGRGNFPPRFSGLQFPNYSSELNVNALELDDSALYLCASSLGDRTYEQYFGPGTRLTVT.

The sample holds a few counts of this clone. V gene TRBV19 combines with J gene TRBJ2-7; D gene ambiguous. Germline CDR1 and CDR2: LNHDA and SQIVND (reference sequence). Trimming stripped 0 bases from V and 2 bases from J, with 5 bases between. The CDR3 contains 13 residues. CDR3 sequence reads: CASSIDQTYEQYF. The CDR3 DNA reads TGTGCCAGTAGTATAGATCAGACCTACGAGCAGTACTTC.

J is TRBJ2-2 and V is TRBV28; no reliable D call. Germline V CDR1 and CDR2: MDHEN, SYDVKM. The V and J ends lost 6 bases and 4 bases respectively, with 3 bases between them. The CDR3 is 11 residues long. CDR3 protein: CASRFTGELFF. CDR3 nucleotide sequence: TGTGCCAGCAGGTTCACCGGGGAGCTGTTTTTT.

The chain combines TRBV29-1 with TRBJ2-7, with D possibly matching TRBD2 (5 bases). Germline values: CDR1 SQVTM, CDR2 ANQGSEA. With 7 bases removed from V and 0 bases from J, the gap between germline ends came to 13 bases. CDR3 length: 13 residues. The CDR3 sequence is CSAGIQSSYEQYF. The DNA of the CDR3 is TGCAGCGCCGGGATACAGAGCTCCTACGAGCAGTACTTC.

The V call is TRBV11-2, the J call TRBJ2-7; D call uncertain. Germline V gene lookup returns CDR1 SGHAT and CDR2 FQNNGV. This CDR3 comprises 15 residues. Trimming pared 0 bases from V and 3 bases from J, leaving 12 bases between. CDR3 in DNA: TGTGCCAGCAGCTTAGACCCGGAGATCGACTACGAGCAGTACTTC. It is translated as CASSLDPEIDYEQYF.

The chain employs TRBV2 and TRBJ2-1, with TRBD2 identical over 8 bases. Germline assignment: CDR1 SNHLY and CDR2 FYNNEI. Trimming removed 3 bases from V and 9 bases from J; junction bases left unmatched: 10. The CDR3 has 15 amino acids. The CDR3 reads CASSDTGGGGVEQFF. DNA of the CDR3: TGTGCCAGCAGTGATACGGGAGGGGGAGGAGTTGAGCAGTTCTTC.

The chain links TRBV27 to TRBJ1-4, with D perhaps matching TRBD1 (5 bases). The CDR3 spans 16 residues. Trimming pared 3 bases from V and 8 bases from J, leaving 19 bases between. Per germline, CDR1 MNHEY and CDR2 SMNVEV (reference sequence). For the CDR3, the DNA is TGTGCCAGCAGTTTCCTAACTAGGGGACTAGAAGAAAAACTGTTTTTT. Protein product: CASSFLTRGLEEKLFF. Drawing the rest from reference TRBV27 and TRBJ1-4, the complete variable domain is EAQVTQNPRYLITVTGKKLTVTCSQNMNHEYMSWYRQDPGLGLRQIYYSMNVEVTDKGDVPEGYKVSRKEKRNFPLILESPSPNQTSLYFCASSFLTRGLEEKLFFGSGTQLSVL.

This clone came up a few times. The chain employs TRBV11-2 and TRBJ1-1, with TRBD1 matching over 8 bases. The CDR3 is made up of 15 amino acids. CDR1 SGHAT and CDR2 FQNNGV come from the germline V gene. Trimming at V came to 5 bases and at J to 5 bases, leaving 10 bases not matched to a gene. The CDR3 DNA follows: TGTGCCAGCAGCCCACGACAGGGGAGTATTACTGAAGCTTTCTTT. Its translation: CASSPRQGSITEAFF.

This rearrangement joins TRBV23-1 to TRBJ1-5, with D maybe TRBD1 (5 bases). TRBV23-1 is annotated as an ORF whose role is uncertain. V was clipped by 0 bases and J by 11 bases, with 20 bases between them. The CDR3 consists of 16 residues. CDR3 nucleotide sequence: TGCGCCAGCAGTCAATCGGGTTGTAGGGGACCTCGCGCCCAGCATTTT. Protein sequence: CASSQSGCRGPRAQHF.

In DNA, the CDR3 is TGTGCCTGGAGCCGGGACAGGCCCTATGGCTACACCTTC. It specifies CAWSRDRPYGYTF. The chain recombines TRBV30 with TRBJ1-2; 8 positions agree with TRBD1. The V gene end was trimmed by 3 bases and the J gene end by 4 bases; junction bases not matched to a gene: 4. This CDR3 spans 13 amino acids. Germline CDR1 reads GTSNPN; CDR2 reads SVGIG (reference sequence).

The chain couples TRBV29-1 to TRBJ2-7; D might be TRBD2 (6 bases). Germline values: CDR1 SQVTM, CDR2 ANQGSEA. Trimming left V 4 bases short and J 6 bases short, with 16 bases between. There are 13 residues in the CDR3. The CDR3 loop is CSVAQGLVGEQYF. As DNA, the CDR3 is TGCAGCGTTGCCCAGGGACTGGTGGGCGAGCAGTACTTC.

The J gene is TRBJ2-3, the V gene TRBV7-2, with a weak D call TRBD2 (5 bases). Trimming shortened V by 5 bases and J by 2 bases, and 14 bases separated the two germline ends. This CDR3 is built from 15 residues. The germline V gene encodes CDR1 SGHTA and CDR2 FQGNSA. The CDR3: CASSQDRTPTDTQYF. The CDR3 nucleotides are TGTGCCAGCAGCCAGGACCGGACTCCCACAGATACGCAGTATTTT.

CDR3: CASSQDLRLTTYEQYF. In DNA, the CDR3 is TGCGCCAGCAGCCAAGATCTACGGCTCACAACCTACGAGCAGTACTTC. The chain combines TRBV4-1 with TRBJ2-7; no clear D. This CDR3 is built from 16 residues. The V end lost 0 bases, the J end lost 2 bases, and 14 bases lay between the germline ends. Germline V gene lookup returns CDR1 MGHRA and CDR2 YSYEKL.

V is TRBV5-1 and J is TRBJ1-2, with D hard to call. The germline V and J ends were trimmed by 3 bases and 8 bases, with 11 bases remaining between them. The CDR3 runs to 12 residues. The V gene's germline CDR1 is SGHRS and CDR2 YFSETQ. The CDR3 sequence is CASSSQAGGYTF. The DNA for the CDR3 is TGCGCCAGCAGCTCCCAGGCGGGGGGCTACACCTTC.

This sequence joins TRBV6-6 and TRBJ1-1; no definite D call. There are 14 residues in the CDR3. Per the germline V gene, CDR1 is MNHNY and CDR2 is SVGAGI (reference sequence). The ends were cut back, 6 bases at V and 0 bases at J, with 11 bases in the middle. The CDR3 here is CASSRATLNTEAFF. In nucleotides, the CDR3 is TGTGCCAGCAGCCGCGCCACCTTGAACACTGAAGCTTTCTTT.

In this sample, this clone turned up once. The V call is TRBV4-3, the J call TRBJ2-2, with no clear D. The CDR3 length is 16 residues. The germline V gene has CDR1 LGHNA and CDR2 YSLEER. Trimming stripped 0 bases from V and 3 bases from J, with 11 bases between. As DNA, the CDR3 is TGCGCCAGCAGCCAAGAAGGGCTCTTGGACACCGGGGAGCTGTTTTTT. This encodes CASSQEGLLDTGELFF.

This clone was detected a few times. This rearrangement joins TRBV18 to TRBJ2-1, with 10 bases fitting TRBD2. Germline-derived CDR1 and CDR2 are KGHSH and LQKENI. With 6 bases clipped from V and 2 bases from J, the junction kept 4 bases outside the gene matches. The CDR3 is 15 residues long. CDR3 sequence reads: CASSPSGRAYNEQFF. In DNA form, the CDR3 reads TGTGCCAGCTCTCCTAGCGGGAGAGCCTACAATGAGCAGTTCTTC.

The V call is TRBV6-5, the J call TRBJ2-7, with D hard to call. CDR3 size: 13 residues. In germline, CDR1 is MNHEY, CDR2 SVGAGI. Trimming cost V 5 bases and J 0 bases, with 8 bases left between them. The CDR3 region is CASSRLSSYEQYF. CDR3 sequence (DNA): TGTGCCAGCAGTCGGCTGAGCTCCTACGAGCAGTACTTC.